This T cell receptor (beta chain) is from a study of T cells generated in artificial thymic organoids. Study details: FACS removed CD4 immature single positive or double positive precursors in some experiments.

Each sample used roughly 40,000 to 210,000 sorted cells for RNA. Separate semi-nested PCRs amplified TCRalpha and TCRbeta libraries using constant-region reverse primers in TRAC or TRBC. RNA input for cDNA ranged from about 3.5 to 500 ng. Via MiXCR, TCRdb re-called the 5' RACE reads, giving one row per CDR3 protein. The data contain around 8,500 distinct CDR3 sequences, 15% to 20% of them singletons. This clonotype is termed medium-sized (0.01 to 0.1%). V gave up 5 bases and J gave up 2 bases; unmatched junction bases: 6. Germline CDR1 SQVTM, CDR2 ANQGSEA. The CDR3 contains 13 residues. Sequences were obtained from naive CD8+ T cells from the thymus. The subset was: CD3+TCRalphabeta+CD8SP T cells; for blood, CD45RO-CCR7+ naive CD8+ T cells. The TCR originated in a human donor who gave cord blood stem cells for thymic organoid culture, a cardiac surgery patient who gave postnatal thymus, or a blood donor (not recorded which). V usage is TRBV29-1 and J usage is TRBJ2-7; 7 bases match TRBD1. Here the CDR3 DNA reads TGCAGCGTTTACGAGGGGGCAACCTACGAGCAGTACTTC. Encoded protein: CSVYEGATYEQYF.